This TCR beta chain was sequenced for a study of T cells in Graves' hyperthyroidism and ophthalmopathy. Researchers took RNA transcripts and amplified the TCR beta CDR3 regions from them. TCR CDR3 regions were first amplified by RT-PCR with HTBI primers. TCRdb re-derived calls from the multiplex PCR reads in MiXCR, one entry per CDR3 protein. The sample has more than 350,000 distinct CDR3 sequences, about 15% seen once. This clonotype was seen a few times. This CDR3 has 15 amino acids. V was pared by 2 bases and J by 4 bases, with 12 bases between. The germline V gene has CDR1 SGHTA and CDR2 FQGTGA. This sequence joins TRBV7-3 and TRBJ2-1; D is uncertain. The sequencing input was blood. The clonotype comes from a woman in her fifties or sixties with Graves' ophthalmopathy. CDR3 coding DNA: TGTGCCAGCAGCTTAGGCCTAGGGATATACAATGAGCAGTTCTTC. As protein: CASSLGLGIYNEQFF.